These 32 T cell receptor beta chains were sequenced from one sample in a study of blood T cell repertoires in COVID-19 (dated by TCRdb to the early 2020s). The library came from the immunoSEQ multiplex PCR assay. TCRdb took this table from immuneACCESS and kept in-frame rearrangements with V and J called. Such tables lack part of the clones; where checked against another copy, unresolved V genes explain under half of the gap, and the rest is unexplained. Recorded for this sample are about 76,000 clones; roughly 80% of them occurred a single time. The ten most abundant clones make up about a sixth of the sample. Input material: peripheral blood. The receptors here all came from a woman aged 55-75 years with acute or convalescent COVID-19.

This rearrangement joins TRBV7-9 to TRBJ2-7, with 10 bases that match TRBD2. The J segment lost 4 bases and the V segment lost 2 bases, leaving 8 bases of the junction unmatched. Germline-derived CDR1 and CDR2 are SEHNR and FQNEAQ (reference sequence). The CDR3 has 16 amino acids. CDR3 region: CASSLSSGGAAYEQYV. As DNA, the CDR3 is TGTGCCAGCAGCTTATCCAGCGGGGGGGCGGCTTACGAGCAGTACGTC.

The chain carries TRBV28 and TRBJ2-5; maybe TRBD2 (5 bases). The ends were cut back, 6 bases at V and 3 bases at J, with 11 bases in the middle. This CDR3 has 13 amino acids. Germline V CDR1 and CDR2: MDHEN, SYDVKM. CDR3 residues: CASSPPGKETQYF. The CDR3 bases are TGTGCCAGCAGCCCCCCGGGGAAAGAGACCCAGTACTTC. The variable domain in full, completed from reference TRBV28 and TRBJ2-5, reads DVKVTQSSRYLVKRTGEKVFLECVQDMDHENMFWYRQDPGLGLRLIYFSYDVKMKEKGDIPEGYSVSREKKERFSLILESASTNQTSMYLCASSPPGKETQYFGPGTRLLVL.

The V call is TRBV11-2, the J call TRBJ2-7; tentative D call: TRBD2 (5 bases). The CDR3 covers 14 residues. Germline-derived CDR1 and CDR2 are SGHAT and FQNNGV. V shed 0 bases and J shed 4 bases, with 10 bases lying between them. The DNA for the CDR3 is TGTGCCAGCAGCTTAGACTCGGCGGGTTACGAGCAGTACTTC. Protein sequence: CASSLDSAGYEQYF.

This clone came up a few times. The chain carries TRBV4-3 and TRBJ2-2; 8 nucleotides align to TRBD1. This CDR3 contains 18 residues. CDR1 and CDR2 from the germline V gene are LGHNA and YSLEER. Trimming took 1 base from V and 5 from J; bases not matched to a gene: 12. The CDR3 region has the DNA TGCGCCAGCAGCCAAGGTTACTCTCGGACAGGGACGACCGGGGAGCTGTTTTTT. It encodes CASSQGYSRTGTTGELFF.

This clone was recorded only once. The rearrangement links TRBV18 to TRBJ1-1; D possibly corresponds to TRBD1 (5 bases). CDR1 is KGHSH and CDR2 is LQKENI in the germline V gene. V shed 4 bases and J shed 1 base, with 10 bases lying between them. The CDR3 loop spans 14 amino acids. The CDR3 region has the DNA TGTGCCAGCTCACAATCCACAGGGAACACTGAAGCTTTCTTT. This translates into CASSQSTGNTEAFF.

DNA of the CDR3: TGTGCCTGGAGTTCTTACTTATTATGGAGCTCCTACGAGCAGTACTTC. This codes for CAWSSYLLWSSYEQYF. This sequence joins TRBV30 and TRBJ2-7, with no clear D. CDR3 length: 16 amino acids. Trimming cost V 2 bases and J 0 bases, with 17 bases left between them. In germline, CDR1 is GTSNPN, CDR2 SVGIG (reference sequence).

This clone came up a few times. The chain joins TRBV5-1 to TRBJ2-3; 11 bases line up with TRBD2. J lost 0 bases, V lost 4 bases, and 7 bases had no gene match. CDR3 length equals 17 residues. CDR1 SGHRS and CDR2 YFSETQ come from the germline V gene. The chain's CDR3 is CASSPRTSGSSTDTQYF. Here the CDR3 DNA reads TGCGCCAGCAGCCCCAGGACTAGCGGGTCTAGCACAGATACGCAGTATTTT.

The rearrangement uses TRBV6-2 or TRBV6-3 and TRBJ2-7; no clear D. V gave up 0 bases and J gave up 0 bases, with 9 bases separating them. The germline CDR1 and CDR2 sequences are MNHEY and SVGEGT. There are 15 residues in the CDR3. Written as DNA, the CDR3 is TGTGCCAGCAGTTACTCGCTAAGTAACTCCTACGAGCAGTACTTC. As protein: CASSYSLSNSYEQYF.

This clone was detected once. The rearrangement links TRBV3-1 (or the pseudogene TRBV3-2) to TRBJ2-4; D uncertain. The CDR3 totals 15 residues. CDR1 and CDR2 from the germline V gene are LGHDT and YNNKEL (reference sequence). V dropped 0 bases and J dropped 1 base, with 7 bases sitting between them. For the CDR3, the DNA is TGTGCCAGCAGCCAAGAGGAGTTGGCCAAAAACATTCAGTACTTC. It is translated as CASSQEELAKNIQYF.

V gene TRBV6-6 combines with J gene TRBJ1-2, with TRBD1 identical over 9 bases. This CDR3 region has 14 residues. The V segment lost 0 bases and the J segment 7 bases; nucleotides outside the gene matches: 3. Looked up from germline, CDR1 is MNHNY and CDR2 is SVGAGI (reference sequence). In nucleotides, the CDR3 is TGTGCCAGCAGTTACTCTGGACAGGGGTCTGGCTACACCTTC. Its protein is CASSYSGQGSGYTF.

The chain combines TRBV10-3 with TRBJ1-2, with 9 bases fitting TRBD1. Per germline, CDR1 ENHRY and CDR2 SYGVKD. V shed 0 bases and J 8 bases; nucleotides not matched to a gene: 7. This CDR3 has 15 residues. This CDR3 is CAISESRDRVDGYTF. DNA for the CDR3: TGTGCCATCAGTGAGTCTAGGGACAGGGTCGACGGCTACACCTTC.

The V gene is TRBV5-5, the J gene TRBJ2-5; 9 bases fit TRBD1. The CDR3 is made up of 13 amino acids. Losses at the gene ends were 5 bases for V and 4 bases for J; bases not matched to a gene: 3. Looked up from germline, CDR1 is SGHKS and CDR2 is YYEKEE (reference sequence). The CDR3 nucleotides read TGTGCCAGCAGAGAGACAGGGGGAGAGACCCAGTACTTC. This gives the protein CASRETGGETQYF.

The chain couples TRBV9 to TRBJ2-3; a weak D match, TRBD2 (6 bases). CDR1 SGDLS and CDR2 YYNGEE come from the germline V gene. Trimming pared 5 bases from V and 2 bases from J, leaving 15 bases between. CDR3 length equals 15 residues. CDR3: CASRGNRDFTDTQYF. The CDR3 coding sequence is TGTGCCAGCAGGGGGAACCGGGACTTCACAGATACGCAGTATTTT.

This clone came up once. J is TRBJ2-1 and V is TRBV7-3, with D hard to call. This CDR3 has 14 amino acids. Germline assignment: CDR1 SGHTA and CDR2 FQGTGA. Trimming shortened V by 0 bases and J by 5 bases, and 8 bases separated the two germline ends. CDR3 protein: CASSLTRSDNEQFF. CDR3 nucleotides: TGTGCCAGCAGCTTAACCCGCAGTGACAATGAGCAGTTCTTC.

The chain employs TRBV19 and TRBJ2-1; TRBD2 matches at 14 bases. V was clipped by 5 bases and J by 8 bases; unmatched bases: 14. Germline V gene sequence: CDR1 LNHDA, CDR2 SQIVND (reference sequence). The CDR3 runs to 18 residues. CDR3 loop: CASSSRLAGGPALDEQFF. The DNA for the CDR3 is TGTGCCAGTAGTTCCCGACTAGCGGGGGGGCCAGCGCTCGATGAGCAGTTCTTC.

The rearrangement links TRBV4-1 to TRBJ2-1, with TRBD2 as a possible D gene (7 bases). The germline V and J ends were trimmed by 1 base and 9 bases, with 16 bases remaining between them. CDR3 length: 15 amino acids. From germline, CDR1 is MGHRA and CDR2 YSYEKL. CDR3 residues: CASSQAAGADSEQFF. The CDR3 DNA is TGCGCCAGCAGCCAAGCGGCGGGGGCTGATAGTGAGCAGTTCTTC.

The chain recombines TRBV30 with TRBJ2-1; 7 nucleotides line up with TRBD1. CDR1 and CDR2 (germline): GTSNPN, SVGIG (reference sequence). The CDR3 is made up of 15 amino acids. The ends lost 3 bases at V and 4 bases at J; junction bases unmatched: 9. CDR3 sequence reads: CAWRDTWDRYNEQFF. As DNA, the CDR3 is TGTGCCTGGAGAGATACCTGGGACAGATACAATGAGCAGTTCTTC.

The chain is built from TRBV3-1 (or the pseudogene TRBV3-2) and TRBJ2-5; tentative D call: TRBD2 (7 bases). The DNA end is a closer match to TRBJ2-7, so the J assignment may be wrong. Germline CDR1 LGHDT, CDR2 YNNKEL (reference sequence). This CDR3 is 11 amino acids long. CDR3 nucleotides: TGTGCCAGCGGGGGGGCCCTCGAGCAGTACTTC. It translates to CASGGALEQYF.

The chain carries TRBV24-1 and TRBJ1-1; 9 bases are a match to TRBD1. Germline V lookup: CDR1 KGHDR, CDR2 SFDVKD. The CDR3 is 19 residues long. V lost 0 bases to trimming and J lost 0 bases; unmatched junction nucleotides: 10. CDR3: CATSDLLFRTGALNTEAFF. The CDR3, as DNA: TGTGCCACCAGTGATTTGTTGTTTAGGACAGGGGCGTTGAACACTGAAGCTTTCTTT.

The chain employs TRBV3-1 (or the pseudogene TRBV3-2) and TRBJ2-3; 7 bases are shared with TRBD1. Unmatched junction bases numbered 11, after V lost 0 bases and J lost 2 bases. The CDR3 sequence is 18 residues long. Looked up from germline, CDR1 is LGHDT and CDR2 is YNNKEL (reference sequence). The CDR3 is CASSQDMAGGYYTDTQYF. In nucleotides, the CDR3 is TGTGCCAGCAGCCAAGATATGGCAGGGGGTTATTACACAGATACGCAGTATTTT.

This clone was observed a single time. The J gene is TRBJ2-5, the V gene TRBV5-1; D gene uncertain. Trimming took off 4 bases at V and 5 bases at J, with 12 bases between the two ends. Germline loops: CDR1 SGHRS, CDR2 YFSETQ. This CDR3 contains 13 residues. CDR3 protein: CASSPRFFETQYF. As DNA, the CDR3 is TGCGCCAGCAGCCCCAGATTTTTTGAGACCCAGTACTTC.

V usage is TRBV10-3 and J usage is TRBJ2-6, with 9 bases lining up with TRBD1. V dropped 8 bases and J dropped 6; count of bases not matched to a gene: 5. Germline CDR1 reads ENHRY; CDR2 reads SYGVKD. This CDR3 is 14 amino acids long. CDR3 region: CAILGTGQANVLTF. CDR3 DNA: TGTGCCATCCTAGGGACAGGGCAGGCCAACGTCCTGACTTTC.

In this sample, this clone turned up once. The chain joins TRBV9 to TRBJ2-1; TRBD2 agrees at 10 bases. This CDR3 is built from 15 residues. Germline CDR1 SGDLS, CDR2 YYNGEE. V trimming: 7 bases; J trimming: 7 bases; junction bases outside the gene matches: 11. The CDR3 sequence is CASSPWVTSGNEQFF. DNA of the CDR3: TGTGCCAGCTCCCCCTGGGTGACTAGCGGGAATGAGCAGTTCTTC.

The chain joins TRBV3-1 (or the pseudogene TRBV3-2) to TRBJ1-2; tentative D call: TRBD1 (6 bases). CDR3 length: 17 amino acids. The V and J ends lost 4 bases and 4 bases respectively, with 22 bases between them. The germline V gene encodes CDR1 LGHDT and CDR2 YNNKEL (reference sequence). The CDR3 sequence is CASSRNPGQRGTYGYTF. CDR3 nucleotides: TGTGCCAGCAGCCGCAATCCCGGACAGAGGGGTACCTATGGCTACACCTTC.

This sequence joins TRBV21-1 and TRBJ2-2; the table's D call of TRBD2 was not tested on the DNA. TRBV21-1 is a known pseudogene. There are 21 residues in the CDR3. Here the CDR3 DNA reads TGTGCCAGCAGCCAGACCCAAGGGGGACTAGCGGGGGGCGAGGACACCGGGGAGCTGTTTTTT. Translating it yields CASSQTQGGLAGGEDTGELFF.

The CDR3: CASSRGQGAIYEQYF. For the CDR3, the DNA is TGTGCCAGCAGCCGAGGACAGGGGGCGATCTACGAGCAGTACTTC. V and J are TRBV7-9 and TRBJ2-7; 11 positions agree with TRBD1. The V gene end was trimmed by 5 bases and the J gene end by 3 bases; junction bases not matched to a gene: 6. Germline V lookup: CDR1 SEHNR, CDR2 FQNEAQ (reference sequence). The CDR3 loop spans 15 amino acids.

CDR3 loop: CASSLGTGGPLGTEAFF. CDR3 bases: TGCGCCAGCAGCTTGGGGACAGGGGGCCCCTTGGGGACTGAAGCTTTCTTT. J is TRBJ1-1 and V is TRBV5-1, with 11 bases matching TRBD1. The CDR3 runs 17 residues. Germline CDR1 reads SGHRS; CDR2 reads YFSETQ. With 0 bases clipped from V and 5 bases from J, the junction kept 9 bases outside the gene matches.

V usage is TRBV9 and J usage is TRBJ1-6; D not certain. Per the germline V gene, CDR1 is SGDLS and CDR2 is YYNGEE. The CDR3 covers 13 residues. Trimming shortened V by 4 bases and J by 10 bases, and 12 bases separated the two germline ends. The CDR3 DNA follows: TGTGCCAGCAGCCTAAGCCCGGGGTCACCCCTCCACTTT. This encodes CASSLSPGSPLHF.

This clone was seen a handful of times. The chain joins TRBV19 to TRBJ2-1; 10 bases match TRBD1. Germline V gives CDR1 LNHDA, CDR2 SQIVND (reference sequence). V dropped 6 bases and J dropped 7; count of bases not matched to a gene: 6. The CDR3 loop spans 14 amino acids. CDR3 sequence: CASRGGQGRNEQFF. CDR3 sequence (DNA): TGTGCCAGTAGGGGGGGACAGGGGAGGAATGAGCAGTTCTTC.

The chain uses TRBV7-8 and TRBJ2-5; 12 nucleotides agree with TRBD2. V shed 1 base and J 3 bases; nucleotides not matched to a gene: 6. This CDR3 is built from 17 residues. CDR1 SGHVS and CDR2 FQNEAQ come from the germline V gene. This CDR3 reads CASSLGSTSGGKETQYF. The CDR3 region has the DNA TGTGCCAGCAGCTTAGGATCGACTAGCGGGGGTAAAGAGACCCAGTACTTC.

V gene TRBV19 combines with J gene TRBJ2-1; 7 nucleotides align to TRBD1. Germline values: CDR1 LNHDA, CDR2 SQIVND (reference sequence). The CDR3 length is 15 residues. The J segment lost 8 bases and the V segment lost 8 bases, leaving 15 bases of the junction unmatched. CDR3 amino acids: CASSTWDSKVDEQFF. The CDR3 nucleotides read TGTGCCAGTTCTACTTGGGACAGTAAGGTGGATGAGCAGTTCTTC.

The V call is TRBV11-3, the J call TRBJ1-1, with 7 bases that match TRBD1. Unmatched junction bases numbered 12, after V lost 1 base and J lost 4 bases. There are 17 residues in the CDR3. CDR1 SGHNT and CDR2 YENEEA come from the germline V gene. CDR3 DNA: TGTGCCAGCAGCTTAGGTGGAGGCAGGGGGATTGTCACTGAAGCTTTCTTT. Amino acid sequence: CASSLGGGRGIVTEAFF.